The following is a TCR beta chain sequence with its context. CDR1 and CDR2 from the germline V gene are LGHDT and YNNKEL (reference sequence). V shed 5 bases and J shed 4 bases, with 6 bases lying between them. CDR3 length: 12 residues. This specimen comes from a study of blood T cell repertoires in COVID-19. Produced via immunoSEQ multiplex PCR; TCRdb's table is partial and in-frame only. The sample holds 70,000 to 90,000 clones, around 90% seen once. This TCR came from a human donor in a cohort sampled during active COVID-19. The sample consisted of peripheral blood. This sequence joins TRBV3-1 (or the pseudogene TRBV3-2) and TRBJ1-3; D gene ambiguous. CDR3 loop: CASSSEGNTIYF. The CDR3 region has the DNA TGTGCCAGCAGCTCTGAGGGAAACACCATATATTTT.